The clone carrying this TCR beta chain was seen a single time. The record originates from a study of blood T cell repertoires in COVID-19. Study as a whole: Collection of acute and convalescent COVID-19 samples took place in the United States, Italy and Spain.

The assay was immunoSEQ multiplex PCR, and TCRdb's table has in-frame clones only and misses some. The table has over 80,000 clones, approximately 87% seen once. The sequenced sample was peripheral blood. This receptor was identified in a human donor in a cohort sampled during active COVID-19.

For the CDR3, the DNA is TGTGCCAGTAGTCGCACAGGGGAATGGTACGAGCAGTACTTC. Residues: CASSRTGEWYEQYF. The V call is TRBV19, the J call TRBJ2-7, with 7 positions matching TRBD1. This CDR3 spans 14 amino acids. The V gene end was trimmed by 5 bases and the J gene end by 4 bases; junction bases not matched to a gene: 8. Germline V lookup: CDR1 LNHDA, CDR2 SQIVND (reference sequence).